This T cell receptor (beta chain) is drawn from a study of blood T cells in healthy people across ages. In this sample, this clonotype turned up a few times. The CDR3 contains 15 residues. Germline V gene data show CDR1 as SGDLS and CDR2 as YYNGEE. J gave up 9 bases and V 4 bases, and 15 bases lay outside the gene matches. Next came a second PCR, run for about 7 to 11 cycles, which used a sample-barcoded 5' primer along with a J-beta primer mix. One entry per CDR3 protein, called by TCRdb with MiXCR from the 5' RACE reads. The sample holds about 780,000 distinct CDR3 sequences; about 26% are singletons and the top ten take 2.5% to 3.5%. These same records also appear under a second study, on T cells of mothers and their children.

The sequence was obtained from a boy younger than 18 in good health. Sample: blood. The chain recombines TRBV9 with TRBJ1-2, with 7 bases matching TRBD1. CDR3 loop: CASSPAGTVRSSYTF. The CDR3 DNA reads TGTGCCAGCAGCCCAGCAGGGACAGTCAGGAGTAGCTACACCTTC.